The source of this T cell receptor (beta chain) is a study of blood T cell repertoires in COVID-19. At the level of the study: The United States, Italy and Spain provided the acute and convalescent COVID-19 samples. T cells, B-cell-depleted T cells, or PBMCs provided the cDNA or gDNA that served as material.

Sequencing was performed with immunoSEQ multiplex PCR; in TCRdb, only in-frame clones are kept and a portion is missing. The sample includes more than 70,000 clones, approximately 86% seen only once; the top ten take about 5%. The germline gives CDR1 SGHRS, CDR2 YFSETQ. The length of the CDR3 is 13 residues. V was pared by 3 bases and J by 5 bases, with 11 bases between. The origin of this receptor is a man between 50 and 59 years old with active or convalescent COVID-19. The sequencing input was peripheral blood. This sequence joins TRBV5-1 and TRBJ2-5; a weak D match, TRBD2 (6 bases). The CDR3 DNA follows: TGCGCCAGCAGCTCACTAGCTGAGGAGACCCAGTACTTC. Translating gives CASSSLAEETQYF.